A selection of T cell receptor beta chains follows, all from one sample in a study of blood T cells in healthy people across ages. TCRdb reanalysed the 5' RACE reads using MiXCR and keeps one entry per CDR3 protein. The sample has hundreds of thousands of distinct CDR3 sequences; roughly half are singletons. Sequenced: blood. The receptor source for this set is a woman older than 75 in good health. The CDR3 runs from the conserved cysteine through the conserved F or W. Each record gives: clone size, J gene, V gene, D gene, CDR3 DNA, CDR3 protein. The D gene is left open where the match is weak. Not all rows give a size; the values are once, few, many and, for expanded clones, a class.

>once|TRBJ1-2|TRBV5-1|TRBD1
TGCGCCAGCAGCCCCTTCGACAGGGACTTTCGAGGCTACACCTTC
CASSPFDRDFRGYTF
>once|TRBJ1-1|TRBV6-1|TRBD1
TGTGCCAGCAGTGTACCCTCAGGGGGGATCATGAACACTGAAGCTTTCTTT
CASSVPSGGIMNTEAFF
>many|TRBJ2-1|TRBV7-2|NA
TGTGCCAGCAGCTTAGCCCGGGGGCAGTTCTTC
CASSLARGQFF
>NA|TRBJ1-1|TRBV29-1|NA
TGCAGCGCCTTGAGGGGCGTGAACACTGAAGTTTTCTTT
CSALRGVNTEVFF
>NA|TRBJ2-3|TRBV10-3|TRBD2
TGTGCCATCAGTGAGAATCTAGCGGGGATGACTAGCACAGATACGCAGTATTTT
CAISENLAGMTSTDTQYF
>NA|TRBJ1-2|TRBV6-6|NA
TGTACCAGCGGTTACTCGAGGGCAGTTAACTATGGCTACACCTTC
CTSGYSRAVNYGYTF
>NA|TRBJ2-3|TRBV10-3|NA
TGTGCCATCAGTGAGCACTCCGGGGGCACAGATACGCGGTATTTT
CAISEHSGGTDTRYF
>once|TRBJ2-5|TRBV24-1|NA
TGTGCCACCAGTGATCCCTCTCCGTGGGGGGCTACCGCAGAGACCCAGTACTTC
CATSDPSPWGATAETQYF
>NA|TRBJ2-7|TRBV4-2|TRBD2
TGTGCCAGCAGCCAAGTGGCTAGCGGTACTTACGAGCAGTACTTC
CASSQVASGTYEQYF
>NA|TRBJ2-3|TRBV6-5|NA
TGTGCCAGCAGTTCCCAGCCGGGAGATACGCAGTATTTT
CASSSQPGDTQYF
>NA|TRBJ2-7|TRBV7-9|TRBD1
TGTGCCAGCAGCCCAAAACAGGGGGTCTACGAGCAGTACTTC
CASSPKQGVYEQYF
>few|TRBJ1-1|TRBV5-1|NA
TGCGCCAGCGGTCGTCCAGGCTCCAATGAAGCTTTCTTT
CASGRPGSNEAFF
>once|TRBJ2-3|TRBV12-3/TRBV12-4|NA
TGTGCCAGCCAAGCACCCAGGGGTAGCACAGATGCGGAGTATTTT
CASQAPRGSTDAEYF
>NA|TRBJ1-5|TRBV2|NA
TGTGCCAGCAAGGGGCAGGGTAATCAGCTCCAGCATTTT
CASKGQGNQLQHF
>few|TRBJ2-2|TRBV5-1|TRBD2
TGCGCCAGCAGCTTAGGGACTAGCGAGACCGGGGAGCTGTTTTTT
CASSLGTSETGELFF
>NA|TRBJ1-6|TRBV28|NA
TGTGCCAGCAGTCCCAGCTCCTATAATTCACCCCTCCACTTT
CASSPSSYNSPLHF
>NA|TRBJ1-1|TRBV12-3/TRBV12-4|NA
TGTGCCAGCAGTTTCTTACGCACTGAAGCTTTCTTT
CASSFLRTEAFF
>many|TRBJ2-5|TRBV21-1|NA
TGTGCCAGCAGAAGCGGGAGTACCCAAGAGACCCAGTACTTC
CASRSGSTQETQYF
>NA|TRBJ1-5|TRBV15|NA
TGTGCCACCAGCAGGCGAAATCTTGGGAAGCCCCAGCATTTT
CATSRRNLGKPQHF
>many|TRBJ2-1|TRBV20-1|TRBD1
TGCAGTGCTAGTAGGGGGGACAGGGGATATGAGCAGTTCTTC
CSASRGDRGYEQFF
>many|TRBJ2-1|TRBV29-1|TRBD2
TGCAGCGTGGGGTCCCCTCTAGCGGGGGCCTACTCCTACAATGAGCAGTTCTTC
CSVGSPLAGAYSYNEQFF
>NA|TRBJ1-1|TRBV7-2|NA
TGTGCCGGCAGCCTGGGCGGGTCCGTGAACACTGAAGCTTTCTTT
CAGSLGGSVNTEAFF
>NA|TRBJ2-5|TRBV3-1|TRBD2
TGTGCCAGCAGCCAAGACGGGAGGGACCAAGAGACCCAGTACTTC
CASSQDGRDQETQYF
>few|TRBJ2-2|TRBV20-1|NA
TGCAGTGCTAGACCCATTAGGGACATCAACACCGGGGAGCTGTTTTTT
CSARPIRDINTGELFF
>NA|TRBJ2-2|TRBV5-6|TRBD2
TGTGCCGGCCTAAGCGGGGGGGAAAGTACCGGGGAGCTGTTTTTT
CAGLSGGESTGELFF
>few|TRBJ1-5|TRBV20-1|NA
TGCAGTGCCCCCGGCGAGGGGGGTCAGCCCCAGCATTTT
CSAPGEGGQPQHF
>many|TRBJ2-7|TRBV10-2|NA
TGCGCCAGCAGTGAGTCCCCGGGTACCTCCTACGAGCAGTACTTC
CASSESPGTSYEQYF
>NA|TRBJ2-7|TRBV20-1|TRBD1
TGCAGTGCTAGACCCCGGGACAGGGCCCTCTCCTACGAGCAGTACTTC
CSARPRDRALSYEQYF
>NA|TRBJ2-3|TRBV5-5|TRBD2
TGTGCCAGCAGCTTGGCACTAGCGGGAGTCGGGACAGATACGCAGTATTTT
CASSLALAGVGTDTQYF